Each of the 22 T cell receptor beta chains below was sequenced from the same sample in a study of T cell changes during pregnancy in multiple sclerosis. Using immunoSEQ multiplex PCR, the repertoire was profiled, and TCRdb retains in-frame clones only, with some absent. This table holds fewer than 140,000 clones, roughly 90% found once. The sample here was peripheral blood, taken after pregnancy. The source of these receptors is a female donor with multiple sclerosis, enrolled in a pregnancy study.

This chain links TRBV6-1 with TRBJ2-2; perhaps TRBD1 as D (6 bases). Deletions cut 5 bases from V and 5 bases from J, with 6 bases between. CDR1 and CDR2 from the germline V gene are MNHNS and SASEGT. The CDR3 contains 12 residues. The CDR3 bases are TGTGCCAGCAGTCAGGGGACCGGGGAGCTGTTTTTT. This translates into CASSQGTGELFF.

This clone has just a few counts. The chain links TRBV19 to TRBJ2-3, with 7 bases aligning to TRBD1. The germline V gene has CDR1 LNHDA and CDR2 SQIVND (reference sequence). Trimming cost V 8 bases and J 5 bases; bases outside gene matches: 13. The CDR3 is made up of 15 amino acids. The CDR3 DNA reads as TGTGCCAGTCGGCTAAACGACAGGGACAGAGATACGCAGTATTTT. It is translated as CASRLNDRDRDTQYF.

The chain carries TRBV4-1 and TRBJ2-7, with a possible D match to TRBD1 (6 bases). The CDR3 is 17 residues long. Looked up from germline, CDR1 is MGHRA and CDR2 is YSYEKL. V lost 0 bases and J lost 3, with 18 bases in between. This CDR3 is CASSQEAALPRGYEQYF. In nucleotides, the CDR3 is TGCGCCAGCAGCCAAGAGGCTGCACTGCCCAGGGGCTACGAGCAGTACTTC.

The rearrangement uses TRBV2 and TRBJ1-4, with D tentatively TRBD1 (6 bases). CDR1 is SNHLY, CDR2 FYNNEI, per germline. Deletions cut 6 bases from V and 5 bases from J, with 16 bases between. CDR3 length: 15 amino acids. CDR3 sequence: CASRGPGHRNEKLFF. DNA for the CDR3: TGTGCCAGCAGGGGACCGGGACACAGAAATGAAAAACTGTTTTTT.

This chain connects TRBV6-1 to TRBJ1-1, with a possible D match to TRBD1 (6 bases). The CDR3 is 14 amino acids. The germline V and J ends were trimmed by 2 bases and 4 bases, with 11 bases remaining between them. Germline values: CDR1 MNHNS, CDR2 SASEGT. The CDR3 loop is CASSENRVSTEAFF. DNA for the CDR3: TGTGCCAGCAGTGAAAACAGGGTAAGCACTGAAGCTTTCTTT.

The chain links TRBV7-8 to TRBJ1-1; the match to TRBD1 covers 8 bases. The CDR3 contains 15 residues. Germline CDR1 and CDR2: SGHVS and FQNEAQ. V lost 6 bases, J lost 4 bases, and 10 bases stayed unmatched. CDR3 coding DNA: TGTGCCAGCAGTCTGGACCAGGGGGCGGGCACTGAAGCTTTCTTT. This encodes CASSLDQGAGTEAFF.

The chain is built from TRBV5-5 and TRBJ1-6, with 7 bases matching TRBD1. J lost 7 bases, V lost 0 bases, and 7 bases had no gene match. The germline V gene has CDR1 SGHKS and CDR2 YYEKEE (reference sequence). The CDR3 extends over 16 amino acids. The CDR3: CASSLVRQGVNSPLHF. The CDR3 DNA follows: TGTGCCAGCAGCTTGGTCCGTCAGGGGGTCAATTCACCCCTCCACTTT.

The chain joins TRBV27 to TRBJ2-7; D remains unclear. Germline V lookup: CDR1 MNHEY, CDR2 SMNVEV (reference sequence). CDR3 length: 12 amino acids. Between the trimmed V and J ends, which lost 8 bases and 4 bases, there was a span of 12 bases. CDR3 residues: CASGTGLYEQYF. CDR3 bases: TGTGCCAGCGGCACCGGGTTGTACGAGCAGTACTTC.

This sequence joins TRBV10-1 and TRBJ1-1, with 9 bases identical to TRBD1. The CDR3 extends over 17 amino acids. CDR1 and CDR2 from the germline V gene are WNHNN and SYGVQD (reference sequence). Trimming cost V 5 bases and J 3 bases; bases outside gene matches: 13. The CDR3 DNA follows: TGCGCCAGCAGTTACGGGACAGGGAGCAGGTGGTACACTGAAGCTTTCTTT. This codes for CASSYGTGSRWYTEAFF.

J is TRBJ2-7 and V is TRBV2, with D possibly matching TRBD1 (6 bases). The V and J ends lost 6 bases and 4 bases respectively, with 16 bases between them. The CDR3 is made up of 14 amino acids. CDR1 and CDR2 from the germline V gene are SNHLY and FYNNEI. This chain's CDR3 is CASRQGHSLYEQYF. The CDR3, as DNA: TGTGCCAGCAGACAGGGACACAGCCTGTACGAGCAGTACTTC.

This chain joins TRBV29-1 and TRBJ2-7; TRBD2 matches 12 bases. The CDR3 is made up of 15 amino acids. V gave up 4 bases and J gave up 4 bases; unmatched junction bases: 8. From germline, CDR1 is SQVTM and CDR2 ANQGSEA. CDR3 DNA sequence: TGCAGCGTTGCGCGCCGACTAGCGGGGGTATACGAGCAGTACTTC. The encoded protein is CSVARRLAGVYEQYF.

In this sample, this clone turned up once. CDR3 bases: TGTGCCAGCAGCTTGGGGGACAGAGGGAATGAGCAGTTCTTC. Its translation is CASSLGDRGNEQFF. V and J are TRBV5-6 and TRBJ2-1, with 7 bases fitting TRBD1. Trimming took 0 bases from V and 7 from J; bases not matched to a gene: 4. Germline CDR1 reads SGHDT; CDR2 reads YYEEEE. This CDR3 has 14 residues.

CDR3 amino acids: CASSVGQGGETQYF. The CDR3 DNA reads TGTGCCAGCAGCGTAGGACAGGGAGGAGAGACCCAGTACTTC. The rearrangement links TRBV9 to TRBJ2-5; the D gene is possibly TRBD1 (7 bases). V was clipped by 0 bases and J by 4 bases, with 10 bases between them. CDR1 is SGDLS, CDR2 YYNGEE, per germline. The CDR3 is 14 amino acids.

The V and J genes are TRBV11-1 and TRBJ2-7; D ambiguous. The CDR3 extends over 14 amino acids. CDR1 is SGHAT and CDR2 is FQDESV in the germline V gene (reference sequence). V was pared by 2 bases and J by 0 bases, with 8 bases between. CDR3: CASSLFSSSYEQYF. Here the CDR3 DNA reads TGTGCCAGCAGCTTATTTTCTAGCTCCTACGAGCAGTACTTC.

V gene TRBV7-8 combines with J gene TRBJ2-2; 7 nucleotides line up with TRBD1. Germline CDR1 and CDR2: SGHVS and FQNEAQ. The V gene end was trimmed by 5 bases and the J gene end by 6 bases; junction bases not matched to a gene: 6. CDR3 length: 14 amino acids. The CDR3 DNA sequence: TGTGCCAGCAGCCCCCGACAGGGCGCCGGGGAGCTGTTTTTT. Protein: CASSPRQGAGELFF.

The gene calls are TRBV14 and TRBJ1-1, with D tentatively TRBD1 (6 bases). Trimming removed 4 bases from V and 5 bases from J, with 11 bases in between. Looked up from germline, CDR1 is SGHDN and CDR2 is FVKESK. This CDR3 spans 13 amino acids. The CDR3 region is CASSLGTRTEAFF. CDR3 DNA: TGTGCCAGCAGCCTGGGGACACGAACTGAAGCTTTCTTT.

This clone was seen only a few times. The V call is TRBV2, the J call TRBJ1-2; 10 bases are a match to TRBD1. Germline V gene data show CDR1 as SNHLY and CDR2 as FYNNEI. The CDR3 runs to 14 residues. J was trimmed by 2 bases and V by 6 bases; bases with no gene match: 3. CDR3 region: CASSRQGANYGYTF. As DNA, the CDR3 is TGTGCCAGCAGCCGACAGGGGGCAAACTATGGCTACACCTTC.

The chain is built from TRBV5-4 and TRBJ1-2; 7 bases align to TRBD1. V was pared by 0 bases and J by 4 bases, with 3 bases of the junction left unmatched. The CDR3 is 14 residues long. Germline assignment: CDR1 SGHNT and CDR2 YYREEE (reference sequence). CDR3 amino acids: CASSLEGAFYGYTF. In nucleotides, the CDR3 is TGTGCCAGCAGCTTGGAGGGGGCCTTCTATGGCTACACCTTC.

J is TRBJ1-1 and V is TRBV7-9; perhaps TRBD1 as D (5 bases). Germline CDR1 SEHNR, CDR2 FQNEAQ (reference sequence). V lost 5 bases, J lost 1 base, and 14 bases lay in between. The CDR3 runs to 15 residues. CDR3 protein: CASSRKGLSNTEAFF. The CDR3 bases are TGTGCCAGCAGCCGGAAGGGACTCTCGAACACTGAAGCTTTCTTT.

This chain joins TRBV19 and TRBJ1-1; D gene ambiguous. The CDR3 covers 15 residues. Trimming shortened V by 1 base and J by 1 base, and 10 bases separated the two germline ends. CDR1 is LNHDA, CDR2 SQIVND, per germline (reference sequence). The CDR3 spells CASSIVAGTNTEAFF. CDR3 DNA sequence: TGTGCCAGTAGTATAGTGGCGGGAACGAACACTGAAGCTTTCTTT.

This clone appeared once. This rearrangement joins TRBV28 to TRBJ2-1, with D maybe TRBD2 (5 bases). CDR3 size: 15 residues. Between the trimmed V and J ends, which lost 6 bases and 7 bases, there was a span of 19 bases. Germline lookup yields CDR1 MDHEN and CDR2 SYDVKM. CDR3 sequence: CASRIASRVRNEQFF. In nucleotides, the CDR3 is TGTGCCAGCAGAATAGCGAGTAGGGTTAGGAATGAGCAGTTCTTC.

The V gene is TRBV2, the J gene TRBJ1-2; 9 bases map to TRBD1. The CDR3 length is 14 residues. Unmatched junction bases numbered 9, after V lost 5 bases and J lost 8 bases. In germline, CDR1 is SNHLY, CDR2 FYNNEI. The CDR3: CASSSGQGRGGYTF. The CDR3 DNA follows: TGTGCCAGCAGTTCGGGACAGGGCAGGGGCGGCTACACCTTC.